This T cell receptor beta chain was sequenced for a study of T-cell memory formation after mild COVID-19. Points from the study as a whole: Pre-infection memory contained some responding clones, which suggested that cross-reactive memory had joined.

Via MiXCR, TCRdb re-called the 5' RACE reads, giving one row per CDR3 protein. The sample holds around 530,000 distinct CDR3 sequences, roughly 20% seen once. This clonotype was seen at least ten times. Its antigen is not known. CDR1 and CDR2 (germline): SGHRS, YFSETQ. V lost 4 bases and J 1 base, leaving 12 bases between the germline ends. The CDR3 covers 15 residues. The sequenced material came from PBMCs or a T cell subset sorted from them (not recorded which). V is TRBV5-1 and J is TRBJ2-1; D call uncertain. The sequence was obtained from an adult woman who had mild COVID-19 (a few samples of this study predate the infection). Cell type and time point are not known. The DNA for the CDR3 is TGCGCCAGCAGCCCACCTCGACAATCCTACAATGAGCAGTTCTTC. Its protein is CASSPPRQSYNEQFF.